The 28 T cell receptor beta chains reported below all come from one sample, sequenced in a study of cytomegalovirus exposure and HLA in healthy donors. PCR involved 60 Vbeta and 13 Jbeta primers. Sequencing used immunoSEQ multiplex PCR; TCRdb keeps in-frame clones, though not all of them. The sample lists fewer than 150,000 clones; around 80% were seen once. Sequencing was done on a sample of PBMCs. The receptors stem from a man aged 35 to 55 in good health and CMV-seropositive.

V gene TRBV2 combines with J gene TRBJ2-7; TRBD1 agrees at 9 bases. Unmatched junction bases numbered 9, after V lost 6 bases and J lost 6 bases. This CDR3 spans 14 amino acids. Germline lookup yields CDR1 SNHLY and CDR2 FYNNEI. The CDR3 reads CASRREQGAREQYF. In DNA form, the CDR3 reads TGTGCCAGCAGGAGGGAACAGGGGGCGCGCGAGCAGTACTTC.

The chain carries TRBV9 and TRBJ2-1, with 8 bases fitting TRBD1. The CDR3 contains 15 residues. With V trimmed by 5 bases and J by 0 bases, 4 bases remained unmatched. The V gene's germline CDR1 is SGDLS and CDR2 YYNGEE. CDR3 bases: TGTGCCAGCAGTGTGACAGGGGACTCCTACAATGAGCAGTTCTTC. Translation gives CASSVTGDSYNEQFF.

This chain connects TRBV19 to TRBJ2-5, with 7 bases that match TRBD2. Trimming took 4 bases from V and 7 from J; bases not matched to a gene: 15. Per the germline V gene, CDR1 is LNHDA and CDR2 is SQIVND (reference sequence). This CDR3 is built from 16 residues. The CDR3: CASSRMLSGTLGTQYF. In DNA, the CDR3 is TGTGCCAGTAGTAGGATGTTAAGCGGGACTTTAGGGACCCAGTACTTC.

V usage is TRBV14 and J usage is TRBJ2-2; 11 nucleotides line up with TRBD2. V lost 4 bases, J lost 5 bases, and 3 bases stayed unmatched. The CDR3 spans 15 residues. Germline V gives CDR1 SGHDN, CDR2 FVKESK. The CDR3 reads CASSRLAGRTGELFF. DNA of the CDR3: TGTGCCAGCAGCCGACTAGCGGGGCGAACCGGGGAGCTGTTTTTT.

The J gene is TRBJ2-2, the V gene TRBV5-4, with TRBD1 identical over 10 bases. J lost 6 bases, V lost 6 bases, and 14 bases had no gene match. This CDR3 has 17 amino acids. Germline lookup yields CDR1 SGHNT and CDR2 YYREEE (reference sequence). The CDR3 loop reads CASTATGTGDRAGELFF. The CDR3 region has the DNA TGTGCCAGCACCGCCACCGGGACAGGGGATCGAGCCGGGGAGCTGTTTTTT.

This sequence joins TRBV5-5 and TRBJ1-2; 9 nucleotides match TRBD1. Germline values: CDR1 SGHKS, CDR2 YYEKEE (reference sequence). The CDR3 consists of 15 residues. The trim removed 4 bases at V and 2 bases at J, leaving 6 bases unmatched. CDR3 coding DNA: TGTGCCAGCAGCAGGGGGACAGGGCAAAACTATGGCTACACCTTC. Translation gives CASSRGTGQNYGYTF.

The chain carries TRBV11-2 and TRBJ2-7, with 7 bases fitting TRBD2. Germline V gene sequence: CDR1 SGHAT, CDR2 FQNNGV. Germline trimming cut 0 bases from V and 3 bases from J; bases unmatched to any gene: 2. CDR3 size: 14 residues. CDR3 amino acids: CASSLDGGGYEQYF. The CDR3 coding sequence is TGTGCCAGCAGCTTAGATGGGGGGGGCTACGAGCAGTACTTC.

This sequence joins TRBV21-1 and TRBJ1-3. TRBV21-1 counts as a pseudogene. This CDR3 is 21 amino acids long. The CDR3 reads CASSKEDCLQNRGSSGNTIYF. CDR3 coding DNA: TGTGCCAGCAGCAAAGAGGATTGCCTTCAAAATAGAGGGAGCTCTGGAAACACCATATATTTT.

This clone was seen a handful of times. The chain joins TRBV27 to TRBJ2-7; 8 bases line up with TRBD1. Trimming at V came to 5 bases and at J to 6 bases, leaving 3 bases not matched to a gene. CDR1 MNHEY and CDR2 SMNVEV come from the germline V gene (reference sequence). The CDR3 runs to 12 residues. CDR3: CASSATGAEQYF. CDR3 coding DNA: TGTGCCAGCAGTGCGACAGGGGCCGAGCAGTACTTC.

V is TRBV6-1 and J is TRBJ1-4, with 7 bases fitting TRBD1. Germline CDR1 is MNHNS and CDR2 is SASEGT. The CDR3 contains 15 residues. Unmatched junction bases numbered 12, after V lost 6 bases and J lost 8 bases. The CDR3, as DNA: TGTGCCAGCAGGCAGCACAGGGGTTTGGACGAAAAACTGTTTTTT. This sequence encodes CASRQHRGLDEKLFF.

This clone is medium-sized within its sample. This rearrangement joins TRBV7-9 to TRBJ1-1; D remains ambiguous. Trimming stripped 0 bases from V and 7 bases from J, with 3 bases between. The CDR3 sequence is 11 residues long. Germline assignment: CDR1 SEHNR and CDR2 FQNEAQ (reference sequence). In DNA, the CDR3 is TGTGCCAGCAGCTTAGCTAGTGAAGCTTTCTTT. Translation gives CASSLASEAFF.

This clone was counted only a few times. The rearrangement links TRBV28 to TRBJ2-6; a weak D match, TRBD2 (6 bases). CDR3 length: 18 amino acids. Trimming removed 5 bases at V and 2 bases at J, with 19 bases between. Per the germline V gene, CDR1 is MDHEN and CDR2 is SYDVKM. The DNA of the CDR3 is TGTGCCAGCAGTCTGGGAGGACGCTCGGTGGCTGGGGCCAACGTCCTGACTTTC. Encoded protein: CASSLGGRSVAGANVLTF.

The chain employs TRBV6-1 and TRBJ2-5; D remains ambiguous. The germline CDR1 and CDR2 sequences are MNHNS and SASEGT. Trimming took 0 bases from V and 9 from J, leaving 8 bases between them. CDR3 length: 12 residues. For the CDR3, the DNA is TGTGCCAGCAGTGAAGCCGAAAGAGCCCAGTACTTC. This encodes CASSEAERAQYF.

V is TRBV5-6 and J is TRBJ2-7, with D perhaps matching TRBD1 (5 bases). Germline V lookup: CDR1 SGHDT, CDR2 YYEEEE. Trimming pared 2 bases from V and 0 bases from J, leaving 9 bases between. The CDR3 spans 14 residues. The CDR3 nucleotides are TGTGCCAGCAGCTTTCAGACAGTCTCCTACGAGCAGTACTTC. Its protein is CASSFQTVSYEQYF.

The chain is built from TRBV4-1 and TRBJ2-1; TRBD2 is a possible D gene (6 bases). From germline, CDR1 is MGHRA and CDR2 YSYEKL. The CDR3 loop spans 15 amino acids. Between the trimmed V and J ends, which lost 0 bases and 4 bases, there was a span of 10 bases. CDR3 bases: TGCGCCAGCAGCCAAGATATAGGGAGGTACAATGAGCAGTTCTTC. This sequence encodes CASSQDIGRYNEQFF.

V usage is TRBV4-1 and J usage is TRBJ2-5; 8 nucleotides agree with TRBD2. V lost 1 base to trimming and J lost 13 bases; unmatched junction nucleotides: 14. The germline V gene has CDR1 MGHRA and CDR2 YSYEKL. This CDR3 contains 15 residues. The chain's CDR3 is CASSQVTSEGERRYF. CDR3 nucleotides: TGCGCCAGCAGCCAAGTGACTAGCGAGGGCGAGAGGAGGTACTTC.

J is TRBJ2-2 and V is TRBV4-2; D remains unclear. CDR1 and CDR2 (germline): LGHNA, YNFKEQ. The CDR3 covers 14 residues. V dropped 1 base and J dropped 1 base, with 4 bases sitting between them. CDR3 sequence: CASSQAWNTGELFF. The CDR3 DNA reads as TGTGCCAGCAGCCAAGCATGGAACACCGGGGAGCTGTTTTTT.

This clone has more than one count but fewer than ten. The rearrangement uses TRBV27 and TRBJ1-5; D is undetermined. The CDR3 is made up of 15 amino acids. Trimming cost V 0 bases and J 1 base, with 7 bases left between them. Germline V lookup: CDR1 MNHEY, CDR2 SMNVEV (reference sequence). This CDR3 reads CASSLSGMSNQPQHF. The CDR3 DNA follows: TGTGCCAGCAGTTTATCCGGGATGAGCAATCAGCCCCAGCATTTT.

This clone was detected once. Relative to the germline gene, one junction end is altered; a read error may explain this. This chain uses TRBV7-9 with TRBJ1-1, with 7 positions matching TRBD1. The CDR3 is 17 residues long. Germline V gives CDR1 SEHNR, CDR2 FQNEAQ (reference sequence). CDR3 sequence (DNA): TGTTCCAGCAGCTTAGTGACAGGGTGGGCCAGGAGCACTGAAGCTTTCTTT. Its protein product is CSSSLVTGWARSTEAFF.

The chain recombines TRBV2 with TRBJ2-7; the match to TRBD1 covers 7 bases. The V and J ends lost 6 bases and 7 bases, in that order; junction bases with no gene match: 6. Per the germline V gene, CDR1 is SNHLY and CDR2 is FYNNEI. The CDR3 is 12 residues long. CDR3 sequence: CASSVTGEEQYF. The CDR3 coding sequence is TGTGCCAGCAGCGTTACAGGGGAAGAGCAGTACTTC.

The chain recombines TRBV7-9 with TRBJ2-1; 8 bases fit TRBD2. V trimming: 5 bases; J trimming: 5 bases; junction bases outside the gene matches: 8. Germline lookup yields CDR1 SEHNR and CDR2 FQNEAQ (reference sequence). The CDR3 covers 15 residues. The CDR3 sequence: CASSPRTSPDNEQFF. In DNA, the CDR3 is TGTGCCAGCAGCCCCCGGACTAGCCCCGACAATGAGCAGTTCTTC.

This rearrangement joins TRBV5-1 to TRBJ2-7; 9 bases fit TRBD1. In germline, CDR1 is SGHRS, CDR2 YFSETQ. The CDR3 consists of 13 residues. J gave up 5 bases and V 3 bases, and 3 bases lay outside the gene matches. The CDR3 region is CASSWDRVNEQYF. CDR3 nucleotides: TGCGCCAGCAGCTGGGACAGGGTGAACGAGCAGTACTTC.

The chain is built from TRBV6-6 and TRBJ2-7, with no clear D. Germline V gives CDR1 MNHNY, CDR2 SVGAGI (reference sequence). Between the trimmed V and J ends, which lost 4 bases and 2 bases, there was a span of 15 bases. This CDR3 is 15 amino acids long. The CDR3, as DNA: TGTGCCAGCAGTTCCCACTTGGCGGAAACCTACGAGCAGTACTTC. Translated, it gives CASSSHLAETYEQYF.

The chain combines TRBV19 with TRBJ1-2; D perhaps matches TRBD1 (5 bases). Germline values: CDR1 LNHDA, CDR2 SQIVND (reference sequence). The CDR3 extends over 12 amino acids. CDR3 residues: CASGAGIYGYTF. The CDR3 DNA reads as TGTGCTAGCGGGGCAGGTATTTATGGCTACACCTTC.

The V call is TRBV11-2, the J call TRBJ1-4; D not certain. The CDR3 totals 12 residues. Trimming cost V 3 bases and J 8 bases, with 7 bases left between them. Looked up from germline, CDR1 is SGHAT and CDR2 is FQNNGV. CDR3 loop: CASSLSFEKLFF. Here the CDR3 DNA reads TGTGCCAGCAGCTTGAGTTTCGAAAAACTGTTTTTT.

The V call is TRBV6-1, the J call TRBJ1-3, with 10 bases aligning to TRBD1. Germline lookup yields CDR1 MNHNS and CDR2 SASEGT. The CDR3 totals 14 residues. The ends lost 6 bases at V and 4 bases at J; junction bases unmatched: 3. The CDR3 DNA is TGTGCCAGCAGCATGACAGGGGGCGGAAACACCATATATTTT. This gives the protein CASSMTGGGNTIYF.

This clone was counted between two and nine times. V gene TRBV19 combines with J gene TRBJ1-5; weak D call: TRBD1 (5 bases). The germline V and J ends were trimmed by 4 bases and 6 bases, with 19 bases remaining between them. The CDR3 runs 16 residues. Germline V gene sequence: CDR1 LNHDA, CDR2 SQIVND (reference sequence). The CDR3 sequence: CASSTSGTRGGQPQHF. The CDR3 bases are TGTGCCAGTAGTACGTCCGGGACCCGGGGGGGTCAGCCCCAGCATTTT.

This chain uses TRBV6-5 with TRBJ1-2, with a weak D call TRBD1 (5 bases). V lost 5 bases and J 7 bases, leaving 14 bases between the germline ends. This CDR3 region has 13 residues. Germline CDR1 and CDR2: MNHEY and SVGAGI. CDR3 protein: CASSPGTPGGYTF. The CDR3 bases are TGTGCCAGCAGTCCCGGGACTCCTGGTGGCTACACCTTC.